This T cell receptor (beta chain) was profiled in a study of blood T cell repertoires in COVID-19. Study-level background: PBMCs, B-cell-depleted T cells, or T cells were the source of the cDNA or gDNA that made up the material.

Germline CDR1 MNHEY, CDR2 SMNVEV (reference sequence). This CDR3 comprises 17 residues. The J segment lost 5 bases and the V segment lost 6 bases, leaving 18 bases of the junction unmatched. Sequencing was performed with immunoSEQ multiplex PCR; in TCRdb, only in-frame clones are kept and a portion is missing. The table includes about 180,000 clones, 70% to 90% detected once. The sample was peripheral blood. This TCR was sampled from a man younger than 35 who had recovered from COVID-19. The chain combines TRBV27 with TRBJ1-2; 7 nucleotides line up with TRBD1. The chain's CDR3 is CASSPGFGTEISYGYTF. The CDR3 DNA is TGTGCCAGCAGCCCTGGCTTTGGGACAGAAATTTCGTATGGCTACACCTTC.